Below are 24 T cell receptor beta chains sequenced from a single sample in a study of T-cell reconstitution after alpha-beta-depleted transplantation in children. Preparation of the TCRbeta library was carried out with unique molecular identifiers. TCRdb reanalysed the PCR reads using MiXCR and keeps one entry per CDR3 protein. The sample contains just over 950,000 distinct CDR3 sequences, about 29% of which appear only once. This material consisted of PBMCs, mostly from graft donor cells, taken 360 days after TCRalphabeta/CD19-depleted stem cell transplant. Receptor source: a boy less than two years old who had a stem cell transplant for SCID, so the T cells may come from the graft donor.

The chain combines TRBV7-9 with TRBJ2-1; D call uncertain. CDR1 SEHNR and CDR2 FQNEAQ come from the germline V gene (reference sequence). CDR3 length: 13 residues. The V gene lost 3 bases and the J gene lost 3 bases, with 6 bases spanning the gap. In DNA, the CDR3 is TGTGCCAGCAGCTTGTTATTCTACAATGAGCAGTTCTTC. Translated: CASSLLFYNEQFF.

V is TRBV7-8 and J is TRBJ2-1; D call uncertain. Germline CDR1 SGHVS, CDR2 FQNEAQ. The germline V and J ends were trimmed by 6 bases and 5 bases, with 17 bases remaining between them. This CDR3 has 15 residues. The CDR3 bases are TGTGCCAGCAGTCGTAACCGCGTGGGGAACAATGAGCAGTTCTTC. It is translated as CASSRNRVGNNEQFF.

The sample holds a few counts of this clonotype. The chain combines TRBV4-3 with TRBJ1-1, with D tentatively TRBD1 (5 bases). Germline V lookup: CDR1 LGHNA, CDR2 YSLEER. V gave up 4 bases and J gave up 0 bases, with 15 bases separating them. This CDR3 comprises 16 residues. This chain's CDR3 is CASSLEWGELNTEAFF. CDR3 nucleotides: TGCGCCAGCAGCCTGGAGTGGGGCGAATTGAACACTGAAGCTTTCTTT.

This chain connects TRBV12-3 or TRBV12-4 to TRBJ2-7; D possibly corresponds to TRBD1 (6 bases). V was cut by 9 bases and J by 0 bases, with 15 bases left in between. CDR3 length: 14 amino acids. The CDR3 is CASRGQFYSYEQYF. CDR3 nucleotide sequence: TGTGCCAGTAGAGGACAGTTTTACTCCTACGAGCAGTACTTC.

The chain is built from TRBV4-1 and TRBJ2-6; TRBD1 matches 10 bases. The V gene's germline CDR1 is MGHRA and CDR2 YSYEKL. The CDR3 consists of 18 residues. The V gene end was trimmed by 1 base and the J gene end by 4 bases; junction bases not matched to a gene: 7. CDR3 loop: CASSQGTGGFLGANVLTF. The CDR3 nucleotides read TGCGCCAGCAGCCAAGGGACAGGGGGATTTTTAGGGGCCAACGTCCTGACTTTC.

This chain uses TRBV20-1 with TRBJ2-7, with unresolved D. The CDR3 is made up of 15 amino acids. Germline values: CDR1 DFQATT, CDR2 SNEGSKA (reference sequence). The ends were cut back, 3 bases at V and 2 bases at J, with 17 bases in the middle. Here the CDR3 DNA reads TGCAGTGCTAGTTATGGAGTAGACGGTGCCTACGAGCAGTACTTC. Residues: CSASYGVDGAYEQYF.

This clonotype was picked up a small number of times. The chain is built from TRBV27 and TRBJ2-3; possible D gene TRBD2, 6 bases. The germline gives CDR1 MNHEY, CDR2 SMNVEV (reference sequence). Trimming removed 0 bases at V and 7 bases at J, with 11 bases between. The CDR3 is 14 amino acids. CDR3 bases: TGTGCCAGCAGTTTATCCGGGGGAGGAAATACGCAGTATTTT. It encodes CASSLSGGGNTQYF.

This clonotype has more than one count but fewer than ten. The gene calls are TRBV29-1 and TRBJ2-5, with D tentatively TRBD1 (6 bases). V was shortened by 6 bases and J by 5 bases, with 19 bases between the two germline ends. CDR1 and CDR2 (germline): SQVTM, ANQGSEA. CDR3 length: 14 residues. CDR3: CSVDRDTSLETQYF. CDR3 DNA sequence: TGCAGCGTGGACCGGGACACCTCCTTGGAGACCCAGTACTTC.

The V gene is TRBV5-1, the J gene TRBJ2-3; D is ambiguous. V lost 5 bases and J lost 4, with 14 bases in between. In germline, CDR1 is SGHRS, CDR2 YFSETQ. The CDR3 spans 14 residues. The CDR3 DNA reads TGCGCCAGCAGGGCCGAGGCAAGAGCAGATACGCAGTATTTT. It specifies CASRAEARADTQYF.

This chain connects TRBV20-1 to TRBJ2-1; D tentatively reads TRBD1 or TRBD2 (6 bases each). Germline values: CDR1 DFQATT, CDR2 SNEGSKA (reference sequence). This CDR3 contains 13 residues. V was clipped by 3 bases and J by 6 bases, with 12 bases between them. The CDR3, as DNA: TGCAGTGCTAGCGGGGGCGGCCGCAATGAGCAGTTCTTC. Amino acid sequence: CSASGGGRNEQFF.

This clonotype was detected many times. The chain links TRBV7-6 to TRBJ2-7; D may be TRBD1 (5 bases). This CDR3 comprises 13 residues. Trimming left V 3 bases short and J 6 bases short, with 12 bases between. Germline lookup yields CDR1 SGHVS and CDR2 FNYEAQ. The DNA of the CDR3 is TGTGCCAGCAGCTTCCCCCCAGGGATCGAGCAGTACTTC. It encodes CASSFPPGIEQYF.

The CDR3 loop reads CASRSVYNEQFF. CDR3 nucleotides: TGTGCCAGCCGTAGCGTCTACAATGAGCAGTTCTTC. The genes are TRBV28 and TRBJ2-1; weak D call: TRBD2 (5 bases). The V end was cut by 8 bases, the J end by 3 bases, with 8 bases between. CDR3 length: 12 amino acids. Germline V gene data show CDR1 as MDHEN and CDR2 as SYDVKM. The complete variable domain, with remaining parts taken from reference TRBV28 and TRBJ2-1, reads DVKVTQSSRYLVKRTGEKVFLECVQDMDHENMFWYRQDPGLGLRLIYFSYDVKMKEKGDIPEGYSVSREKKERFSLILESASTNQTSMYLCASRSVYNEQFFGPGTRLTVL.

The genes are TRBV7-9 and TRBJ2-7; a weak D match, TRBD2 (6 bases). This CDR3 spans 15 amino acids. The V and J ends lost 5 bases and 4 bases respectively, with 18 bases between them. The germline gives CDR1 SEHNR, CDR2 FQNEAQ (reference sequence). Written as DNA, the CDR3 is TGTGCCAGCAGCCCGGGACTCACGACTACTTACGAGCAGTACTTC. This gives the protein CASSPGLTTTYEQYF. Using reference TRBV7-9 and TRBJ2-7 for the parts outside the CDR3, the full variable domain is DTGVSQNPRHKITKRGQNVTFRCDPISEHNRLYWYRQTLGQGPEFLTYFQNEAQLEKSRLLSDRFSAERPKGSFSTLEIQRTEQGDSAMYLCASSPGLTTTYEQYFGPGTRLTVT.

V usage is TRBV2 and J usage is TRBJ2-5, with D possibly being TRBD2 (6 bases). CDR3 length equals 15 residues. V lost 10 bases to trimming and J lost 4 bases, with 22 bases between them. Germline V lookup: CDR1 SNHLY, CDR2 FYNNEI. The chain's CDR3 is CATQPGGTGRETQYF. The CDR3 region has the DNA TGTGCCACCCAACCGGGCGGGACGGGGAGAGAGACCCAGTACTTC.

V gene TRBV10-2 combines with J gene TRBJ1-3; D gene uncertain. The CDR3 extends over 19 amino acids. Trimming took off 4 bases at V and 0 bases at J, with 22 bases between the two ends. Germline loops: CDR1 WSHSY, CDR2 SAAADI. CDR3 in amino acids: CASSGVSSLELYSGNTIYF. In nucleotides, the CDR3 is TGCGCCAGCAGTGGCGTTTCCTCCCTCGAACTCTACTCTGGAAACACCATATATTTT.

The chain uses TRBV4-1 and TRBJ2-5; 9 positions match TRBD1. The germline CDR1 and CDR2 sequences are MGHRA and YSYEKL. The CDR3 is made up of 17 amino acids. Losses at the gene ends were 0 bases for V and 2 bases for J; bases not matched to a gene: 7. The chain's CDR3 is CASSQDWGQGLQETQYF. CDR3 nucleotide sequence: TGCGCCAGCAGCCAAGATTGGGGACAGGGACTTCAAGAGACCCAGTACTTC.

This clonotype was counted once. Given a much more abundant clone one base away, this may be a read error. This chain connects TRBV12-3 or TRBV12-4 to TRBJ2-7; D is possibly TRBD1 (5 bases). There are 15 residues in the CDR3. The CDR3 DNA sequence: TGTGCCTGCAGTTTAGGCACAGGCTCCCCCTACGAGCAGTACTTC. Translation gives CACSLGTGSPYEQYF.

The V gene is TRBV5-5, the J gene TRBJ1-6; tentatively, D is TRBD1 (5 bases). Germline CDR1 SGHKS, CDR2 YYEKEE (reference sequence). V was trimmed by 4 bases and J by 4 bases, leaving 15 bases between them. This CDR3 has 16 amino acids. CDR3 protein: CASSHGTALYNSPLHF. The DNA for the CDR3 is TGTGCCAGCAGCCACGGGACCGCGCTATATAATTCACCCCTCCACTTT. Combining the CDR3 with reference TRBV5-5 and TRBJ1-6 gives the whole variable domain DAGVTQSPTHLIKTRGQQVTLRCSPISGHKSVSWYQQVLGQGPQFIFQYYEKEERGRGNFPDRFSARQFPNYSSELNVNALLLGDSALYLCASSHGTALYNSPLHFGNGTRLTVT.

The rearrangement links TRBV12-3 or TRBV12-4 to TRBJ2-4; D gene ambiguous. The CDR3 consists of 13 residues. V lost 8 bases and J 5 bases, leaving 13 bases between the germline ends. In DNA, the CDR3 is TGTGCCAGCGGTCCGGGTAGTCAAAACATTCAGTACTTC. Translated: CASGPGSQNIQYF.

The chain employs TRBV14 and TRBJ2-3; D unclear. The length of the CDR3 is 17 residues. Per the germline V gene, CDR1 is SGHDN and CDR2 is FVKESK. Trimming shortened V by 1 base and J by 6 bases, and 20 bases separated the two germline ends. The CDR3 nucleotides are TGTGCCAGCAGCCAAGGAGAGCCCCCCCAGTTGTCGGATACGCAGTATTTT. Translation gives CASSQGEPPQLSDTQYF. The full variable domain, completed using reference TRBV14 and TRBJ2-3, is EAGVTQFPSHSVIEKGQTVTLRCDPISGHDNLYWYRRVMGKEIKFLLHFVKESKQDESGMPNNRFLAERTGGTYSTLKVQPAELEDSGVYFCASSQGEPPQLSDTQYFGPGTRLTVL.

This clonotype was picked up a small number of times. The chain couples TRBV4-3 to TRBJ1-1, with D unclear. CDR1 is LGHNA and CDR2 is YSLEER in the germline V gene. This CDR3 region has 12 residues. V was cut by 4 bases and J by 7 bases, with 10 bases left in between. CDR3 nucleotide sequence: TGCGCCAGCAGCCGGATTTTTGGTGAAGCTTTCTTT. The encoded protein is CASSRIFGEAFF.

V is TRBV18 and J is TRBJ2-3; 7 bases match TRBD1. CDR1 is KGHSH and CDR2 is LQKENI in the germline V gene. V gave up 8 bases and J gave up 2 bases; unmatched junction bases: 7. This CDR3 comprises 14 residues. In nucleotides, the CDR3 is TGTGCCAGCAAAGGACAGGAAAACACAGATACGCAGTATTTT. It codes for CASKGQENTDTQYF.

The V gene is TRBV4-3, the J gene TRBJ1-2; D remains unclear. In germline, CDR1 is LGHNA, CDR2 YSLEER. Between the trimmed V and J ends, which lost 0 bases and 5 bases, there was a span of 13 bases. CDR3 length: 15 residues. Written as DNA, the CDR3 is TGCGCCAGCAGCCAAGATCAGGTGGGCTGGTATGGCTACACCTTC. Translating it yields CASSQDQVGWYGYTF.

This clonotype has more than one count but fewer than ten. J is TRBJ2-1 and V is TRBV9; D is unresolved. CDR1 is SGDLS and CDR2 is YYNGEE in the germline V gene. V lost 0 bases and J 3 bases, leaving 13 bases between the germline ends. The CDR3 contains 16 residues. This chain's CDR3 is CASSVAGGLVYNEQFF. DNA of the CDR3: TGTGCCAGCAGCGTAGCGGGCGGTTTAGTCTACAATGAGCAGTTCTTC.